The text below deals with one T cell receptor (beta chain). Profiled with immunoSEQ multiplex PCR; TCRdb holds only in-frame clones, not every one. The sample lists 280,000 or so clones, 70% to 90% seen once, with around 2.2% in the top ten. Unmatched junction bases numbered 4, after V lost 0 bases and J lost 7 bases. Germline V gene lookup returns CDR1 LGHNA and CDR2 YSLEER. The CDR3 is made up of 15 amino acids. The data were taken from a study of blood T cell repertoires in COVID-19. The chain has TRBV4-3 and TRBJ1-3, with 9 bases identical to TRBD1. The source material was PBMCs or T cells enriched from blood (not recorded which). The origin of this receptor is a man younger than 45 who had recovered from COVID-19. Here the CDR3 DNA reads TGCGCCAGCAGCCAAGAAGGACAGGGGTCGAACACCATATATTTT. Translating it yields CASSQEGQGSNTIYF.